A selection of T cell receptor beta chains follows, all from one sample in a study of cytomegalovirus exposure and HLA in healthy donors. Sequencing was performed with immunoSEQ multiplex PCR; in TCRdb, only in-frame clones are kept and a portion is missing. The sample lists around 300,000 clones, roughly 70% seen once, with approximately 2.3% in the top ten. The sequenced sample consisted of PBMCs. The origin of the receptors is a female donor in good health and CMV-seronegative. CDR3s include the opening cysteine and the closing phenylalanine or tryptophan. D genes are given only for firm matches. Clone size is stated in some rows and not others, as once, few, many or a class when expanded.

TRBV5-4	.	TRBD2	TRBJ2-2	TGTGCCAGCAGGAAGACTAGCGGAGCGAACACCGGGGAGCTGTTTTTT	CASRKTSGANTGELFF
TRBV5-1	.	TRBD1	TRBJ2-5	TGCGCCAGCAGCCCCTTAACAGGGGGCGGAGAGACCCAGTACTTC	CASSPLTGGGETQYF
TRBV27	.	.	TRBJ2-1	TGTGCCAGCAGTATGACGGTTTACCAAAGCGATGAGCAGTTCTTC	CASSMTVYQSDEQFF
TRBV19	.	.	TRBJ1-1	TGTGCCAGTAGTTTTGACAGGTCTGCTGAAGCTTTCTTT	CASSFDRSAEAFF
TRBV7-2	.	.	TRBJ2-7	TGTGCCAGCAGCGGCTGGGGAGGCGAGCAGTACTTC	CASSGWGGEQYF
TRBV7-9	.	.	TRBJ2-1	TGTGCCAGCAGCTTAGACGGGAGAGGATACAATGAGCAGTTCTTC	CASSLDGRGYNEQFF
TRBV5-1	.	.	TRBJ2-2	TGCGCCAGCAAGGTGGCAGGCAACACCGGGGAGCTGTTTTTT	CASKVAGNTGELFF
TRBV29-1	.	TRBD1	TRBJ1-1	TGCAGCGTCGTGACAGGGGGAAGCTCTGAAGCTTTCTTT	CSVVTGGSSEAFF
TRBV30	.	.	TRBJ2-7	TGTGCCTCGCGTCCCTCCGTCTCCTACGAGCAGTACTTC	CASRPSVSYEQYF
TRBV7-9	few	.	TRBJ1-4	TGTGCCAGCAGCTTAGAGTACGGGGTGAGGAGTGAAAAACTGTTTTTT	CASSLEYGVRSEKLFF
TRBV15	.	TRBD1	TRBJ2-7	TGTGCCACCAGCCGTGACAGGGCCTCCTACGAGCAGTACTTC	CATSRDRASYEQYF
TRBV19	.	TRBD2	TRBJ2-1	TGTGCCAGCCGAGCGGGAGGGTACAATGAGCAGTTCTTC	CASRAGGYNEQFF
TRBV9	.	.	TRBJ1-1	TGTGCCAGCAGCGTAGGCGTGGGGGCGAACACTGAAGCTTTCTTT	CASSVGVGANTEAFF
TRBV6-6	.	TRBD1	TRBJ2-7	TGTGCCGTCGCTGAAGGACAGGGTGATTTCCTCTACGAGCAGTACTTC	CAVAEGQGDFLYEQYF
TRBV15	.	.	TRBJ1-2	TGTGCCACCAGCACCTCTTTTGACAGACTTAAGTATGGCTACACCTTC	CATSTSFDRLKYGYTF
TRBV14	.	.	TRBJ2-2	TGTGCCAGCAGCCAGGACAGTTGGGTCACCGGGGAGCTGTTTTTT	CASSQDSWVTGELFF
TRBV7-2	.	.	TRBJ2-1	TGTGCCAGCAGCTCGCGCACTAGAGGCAATGAGCAGTTCTTC	CASSSRTRGNEQFF
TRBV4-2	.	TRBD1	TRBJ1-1	TGTGCCAGCAGCCAAGATCCAGGGGGCGGAATGAACACTGAAGCTTTCTTT	CASSQDPGGGMNTEAFF
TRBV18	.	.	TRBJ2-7	TGTGCCAGCTCACCATCCAACGAGCAGTACTTC	CASSPSNEQYF
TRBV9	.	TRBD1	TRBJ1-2	TGTGCCAGCAGCGTTTCAGGGGGCGCAGCTATTGGTAGTGGCTACACCTTC	CASSVSGGAAIGSGYTF
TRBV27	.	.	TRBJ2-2	TGTGCCAGCAGTTTCGGGTCTCGGGAGCTGTTTTTT	CASSFGSRELFF